This T cell receptor (beta chain) comes out of a study of T-cell reconstitution after alpha-beta-depleted transplantation in children. Unique molecular identifiers tagged the TCRbeta library. TCRdb ran MiXCR on the PCR reads and lists one entry per CDR3 protein. The sample comprises 600,000 to 700,000 distinct CDR3 sequences, approximately 16% of which are singletons, and approximately 1.1% rests with the top ten. V was cut by 0 bases and J by 4 bases, with 12 bases left in between. The V gene's germline CDR1 is LNHNV and CDR2 YYDKDF (reference sequence). This CDR3 is built from 15 residues. Sequencing used PBMCs from the stem cell graft donor, obtained from the stem cell graft. This TCR was sampled from a human donor who donated a stem cell graft to a child with acute myeloid leukemia. The gene calls are TRBV15 and TRBJ1-1; D is possibly TRBD1 (6 bases). This CDR3 reads CATSREQGKVTEAFF. CDR3 nucleotides: TGTGCCACCAGCAGAGAACAGGGTAAAGTCACTGAAGCTTTCTTT. Based on the CDR3 plus reference TRBV15 and TRBJ1-1, the full variable domain is DAMVIQNPRYQVTQFGKPVTLSCSQTLNHNVMYWYQQKSSQAPKLLFHYYDKDFNNEADTPDNFQSRRPNTSFCFLDIRSPGLGDTAMYLCATSREQGKVTEAFFGQGTRLTVV.